The 21 T cell receptor beta chains given below trace back to one sample, sequenced in a study of T cells in Graves' hyperthyroidism and ophthalmopathy. Amplification yielded TCR beta CDR3 regions, with RNA transcripts as the source. A first-round RT-PCR of the TCR CDR3 used the HTBI primer set. TCRdb re-analysed the multiplex PCR reads in MiXCR, keeping a single row per CDR3 protein. Of about 520,000 distinct CDR3 sequences listed, about 24% were seen once; the top ten hold roughly 10%. The sample taken for sequencing was blood. The receptors here all came from a woman aged 30 to 39 with Graves' ophthalmopathy.

The chain has TRBV7-6 and TRBJ2-5, with D perhaps matching TRBD1 (6 bases). V was trimmed by 5 bases and J by 5 bases, leaving 15 bases between them. Per germline, CDR1 SGHVS and CDR2 FNYEAQ. The CDR3 is made up of 14 amino acids. The CDR3 DNA reads TGTGCCAGCAGCGTGTACAGGGTAGGGGAGACCCAGTACTTC. It codes for CASSVYRVGETQYF.

This clonotype has only a few counts. The V call is TRBV24-1, the J call TRBJ2-2; D call uncertain. The CDR3 contains 17 residues. CDR1 and CDR2 (germline): KGHDR, SFDVKD. Trimming cost V 3 bases and J 2 bases, with 15 bases left between them. The CDR3 region is CATSDKSSGFNTGELFF. The CDR3 DNA sequence: TGTGCCACCAGTGATAAATCGTCAGGCTTCAACACCGGGGAGCTGTTTTTT.

This chain joins TRBV28 and TRBJ2-7, with D maybe TRBD1 (6 bases). V lost 1 base and J 3 bases, leaving 16 bases between the germline ends. This CDR3 is built from 16 residues. The germline CDR1 and CDR2 sequences are MDHEN and SYDVKM. The CDR3: CASSLFPIRGGYEQYF. CDR3 DNA: TGTGCCAGCAGTTTATTCCCGATCCGAGGGGGCTACGAGCAGTACTTC.

This clonotype has at least ten counts. The rearrangement links TRBV4-2 to TRBJ2-5; perhaps TRBD1 as D (6 bases). This CDR3 has 17 amino acids. Per germline, CDR1 LGHNA and CDR2 YNFKEQ. V lost 3 bases, J lost 2 bases, and 19 bases lay in between. The CDR3 protein is CASSHPIGRGQQETQYF. The CDR3 coding sequence is TGTGCCAGCAGCCATCCCATTGGAAGGGGACAACAAGAGACCCAGTACTTC.

This clonotype has only a few counts. This sequence joins TRBV4-2 and TRBJ2-5, with D possibly matching TRBD2 (6 bases). Trimming took off 4 bases at V and 2 bases at J, with 17 bases between the two ends. Germline assignment: CDR1 LGHNA and CDR2 YNFKEQ. The CDR3 contains 16 residues. Here the CDR3 reads CASSRTPGREQETQYF. CDR3 in DNA: TGTGCCAGCAGCCGGACGCCGGGACGGGAGCAAGAGACCCAGTACTTC.

This clonotype was seen a few times. This chain connects TRBV6-1 to TRBJ2-2, with a possible D match to TRBD1 (5 bases). The CDR3 totals 17 residues. The ends were cut back, 3 bases at V and 0 bases at J, with 14 bases in the middle. Germline assignment: CDR1 MNHNS and CDR2 SASEGT. The CDR3 loop is CASSEKAGFANTGELFF. DNA of the CDR3: TGTGCCAGCAGTGAGAAAGCAGGGTTCGCGAACACCGGGGAGCTGTTTTTT.

This clonotype was picked up many times. The gene calls are TRBV28 and TRBJ2-7, with TRBD1 matching over 8 bases. The CDR3 has 15 residues. V was pared by 3 bases and J by 5 bases, with 9 bases of the junction left unmatched. From germline, CDR1 is MDHEN and CDR2 SYDVKM. As DNA, the CDR3 is TGTGCCAGCAGTTTGGTCACAGGGGGTTGGAACGAGCAGTACTTC. Translated: CASSLVTGGWNEQYF.

The table lists this clonotype with a few counts. The DNA of the CDR3 is TGTGCCAGCAGTGTTGGCGGAAATCAGCCCCAGCATTTT. It is translated as CASSVGGNQPQHF. The rearrangement joins TRBV2 to TRBJ1-5; no clear D gene. This CDR3 is 13 amino acids long. CDR1 is SNHLY and CDR2 is FYNNEI in the germline V gene. The V gene lost 4 bases and the J gene lost 4 bases, with 8 bases spanning the gap.

This clonotype was counted ten times or more. The V call is TRBV5-1, the J call TRBJ1-1, with 8 bases matching TRBD1. The CDR3 runs 16 residues. The V gene end was trimmed by 0 bases and the J gene end by 6 bases; junction bases not matched to a gene: 10. Germline lookup yields CDR1 SGHRS and CDR2 YFSETQ. CDR3 amino acids: CASSLEPRGPYPEAFF. CDR3 nucleotide sequence: TGCGCCAGCAGCTTGGAGCCCAGGGGGCCCTACCCTGAAGCTTTCTTT.

The J gene is TRBJ1-2, the V gene TRBV6-2 or TRBV6-3; D may be TRBD1 (5 bases). Trimming pared 2 bases from V and 14 bases from J, leaving 24 bases between. Per germline, CDR1 MNHEY and CDR2 SVGEGT. The CDR3 is made up of 15 amino acids. CDR3 protein: CASSYDPGRIYVYTF. CDR3 sequence (DNA): TGTGCCAGCAGTTACGATCCAGGGCGGATCTATGTCTATACCTTC.

This clonotype was found many times. CDR3 coding DNA: TGTGCCACCAGCAGAGTTACGGGTTACACAGATACGCAGTATTTT. Protein product: CATSRVTGYTDTQYF. J is TRBJ2-3 and V is TRBV15; the D is unclear. CDR3 length: 15 amino acids. The V end was cut by 1 base, the J end by 2 bases, with 10 bases between. The germline gives CDR1 LNHNV, CDR2 YYDKDF (reference sequence).

The V call is TRBV6-2 or TRBV6-3, the J call TRBJ1-5; D is unclear. Per germline, CDR1 MNHEY and CDR2 SVGEGT. CDR3 length: 15 residues. V lost 4 bases and J 3 bases, leaving 13 bases between the germline ends. The CDR3: CASSSEVIYNQPQHF. Here the CDR3 DNA reads TGTGCCAGCAGTTCGGAGGTAATCTACAATCAGCCCCAGCATTTT.

This clonotype occurred many times. This chain joins TRBV7-3 and TRBJ1-1; a possible D gene is TRBD1 (5 bases). CDR1 is SGHTA, CDR2 FQGTGA, per germline. V was trimmed by 5 bases and J by 3 bases, leaving 10 bases between them. The CDR3 consists of 13 residues. The CDR3 bases are TGTGCCAGCAGCACAGAGGGGTACACTGAAGCTTTCTTT. Encoded protein: CASSTEGYTEAFF. Drawing the rest from reference TRBV7-3 and TRBJ1-1, the complete variable domain is GAGVSQTPSNKVTEKGKYVELRCDPISGHTALYWYRQSLGQGPEFLIYFQGTGAADDSGLPNDRFFAVRPEGSVSTLKIQRTERGDSAVYLCASSTEGYTEAFFGQGTRLTVV.

This clonotype was detected only a few times. The V gene is TRBV4-2, the J gene TRBJ2-7, with 7 bases matching TRBD1. The CDR3 runs to 15 residues. Germline CDR1 and CDR2: LGHNA and YNFKEQ. With V trimmed by 0 bases and J by 4 bases, 6 bases remained unmatched. CDR3: CASSQDLGRGYEQYF. CDR3 coding DNA: TGTGCCAGCAGCCAAGATTTGGGCAGGGGGTACGAGCAGTACTTC.

The chain uses TRBV15 and TRBJ2-7; possibly TRBD1 for D (6 bases). V lost 0 bases to trimming and J lost 4 bases, with 13 bases between them. The V gene's germline CDR1 is LNHNV and CDR2 YYDKDF (reference sequence). CDR3 size: 15 residues. CDR3 sequence: CATSRDGAGVYEQYF. The CDR3 nucleotides read TGTGCCACCAGCAGAGATGGGGCAGGGGTTTACGAGCAGTACTTC.

This clonotype was detected ten times or more. The rearrangement joins TRBV7-8 to TRBJ2-7; 10 bases agree with TRBD1. CDR1 and CDR2 (germline): SGHVS, FQNEAQ. V gave up 3 bases and J gave up 6 bases; unmatched junction bases: 11. The CDR3 contains 16 residues. The CDR3 protein is CASSFDPGQGFPEQYF. CDR3 bases: TGTGCCAGCAGCTTCGACCCGGGACAGGGGTTTCCCGAGCAGTACTTC.

J is TRBJ1-2 and V is TRBV7-3; 11 nucleotides match TRBD1. Germline CDR1 SGHTA, CDR2 FQGTGA. The CDR3 sequence is 14 residues long. Trimming took 5 bases from V and 7 from J; bases not matched to a gene: 6. The CDR3 DNA follows: TGTGCCAGCAGCCCTAGAGGGACAGGGGGTGGCTACACCTTC. It is translated as CASSPRGTGGGYTF.

This clonotype was observed a handful of times. As the CDR3 is not closed by the conserved phenylalanine or tryptophan, this likely results from a read error. This chain uses TRBV7-8 with TRBJ2-2; 8 bases match TRBD2. Germline trimming cut 1 base from V and 4 bases from J; bases unmatched to any gene: 8. This CDR3 is built from 17 residues. The germline V gene encodes CDR1 SGHVS and CDR2 FQNEAQ. The CDR3 DNA follows: TGTGCCAGCAGCTTAGTTGTTTTCGGGGGGGTCACCGGGGAGCTGTTTTCT. Its protein product is CASSLVVFGGVTGELFS.

The table lists this clonotype with many counts. The rearrangement links TRBV7-6 to TRBJ1-1; D remains unclear. V was shortened by 1 base and J by 5 bases, with 14 bases between the two germline ends. This CDR3 is 15 amino acids long. Germline V gene sequence: CDR1 SGHVS, CDR2 FNYEAQ. CDR3 in DNA: TGTGCCAGCAGCTTAGGGGGATGGGCGCGGACTGAAGCTTTCTTT. This translates into CASSLGGWARTEAFF.

This clonotype has at least ten counts. The chain uses TRBV6-5 and TRBJ2-2; D call uncertain. V dropped 0 bases and J dropped 7 bases, with 9 bases sitting between them. Germline V gene data show CDR1 as MNHEY and CDR2 as SVGAGI. The CDR3 extends over 14 amino acids. CDR3 sequence (DNA): TGTGCCAGCAGTTACTCGAGTTCCGACGGGGAGCTGTTTTTT. It yields the protein CASSYSSSDGELFF.

This clonotype occurred many times. The junction shows a germline mismatch at one end, possibly a read error. V and J are TRBV20-1 and TRBJ2-4; 14 nucleotides agree with TRBD2. The CDR3 spans 16 residues. Germline V gene lookup returns CDR1 DFQATT and CDR2 SNEGSKA (reference sequence). The CDR3 DNA reads TGCAGTGCTAGAGGATCGGGACTAGCGGGAGAAAACATTAAGTACTTC. This sequence encodes CSARGSGLAGENIKYF.